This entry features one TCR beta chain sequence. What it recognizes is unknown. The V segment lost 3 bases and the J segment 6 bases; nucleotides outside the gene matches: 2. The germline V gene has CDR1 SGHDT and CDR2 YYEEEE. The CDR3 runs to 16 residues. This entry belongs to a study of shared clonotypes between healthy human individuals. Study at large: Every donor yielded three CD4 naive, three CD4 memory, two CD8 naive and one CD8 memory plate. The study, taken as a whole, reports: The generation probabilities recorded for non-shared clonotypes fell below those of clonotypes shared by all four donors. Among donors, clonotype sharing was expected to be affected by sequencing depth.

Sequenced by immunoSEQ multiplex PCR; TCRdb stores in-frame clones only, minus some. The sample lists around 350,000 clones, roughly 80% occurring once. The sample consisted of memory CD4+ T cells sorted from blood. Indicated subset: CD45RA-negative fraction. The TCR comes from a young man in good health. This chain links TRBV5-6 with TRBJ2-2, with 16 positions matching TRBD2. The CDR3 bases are TGTGCCAGCAGCTCCGGGACTAGCGGGAGGGCCGGGGAGCTGTTTTTT. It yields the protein CASSSGTSGRAGELFF.